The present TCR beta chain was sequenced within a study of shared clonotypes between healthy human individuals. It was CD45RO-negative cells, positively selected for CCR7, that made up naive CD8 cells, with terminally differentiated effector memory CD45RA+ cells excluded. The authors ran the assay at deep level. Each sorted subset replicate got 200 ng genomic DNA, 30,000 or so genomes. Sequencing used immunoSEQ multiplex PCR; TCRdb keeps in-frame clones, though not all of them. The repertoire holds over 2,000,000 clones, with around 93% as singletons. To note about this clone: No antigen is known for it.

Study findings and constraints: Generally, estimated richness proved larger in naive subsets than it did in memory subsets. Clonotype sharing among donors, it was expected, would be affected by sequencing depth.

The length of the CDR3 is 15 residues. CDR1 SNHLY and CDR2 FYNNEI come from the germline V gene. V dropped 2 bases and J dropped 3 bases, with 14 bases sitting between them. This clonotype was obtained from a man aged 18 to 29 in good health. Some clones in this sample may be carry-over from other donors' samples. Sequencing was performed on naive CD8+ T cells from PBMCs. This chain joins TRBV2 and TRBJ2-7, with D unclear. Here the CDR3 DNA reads TGTGCCAGCAGTGAAAGAGGAACTACCTTCTACGAGCAGTACTTC. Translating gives CASSERGTTFYEQYF. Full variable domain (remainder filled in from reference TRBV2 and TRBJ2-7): EPEVTQTPSHQVTQMGQEVILRCVPISNHLYFYWYRQILGQKVEFLVSFYNNEISEKSEIFDDQFSVERPDGSNFTLKIRSTKLEDSAMYFCASSERGTTFYEQYFGPGTRLTVT.